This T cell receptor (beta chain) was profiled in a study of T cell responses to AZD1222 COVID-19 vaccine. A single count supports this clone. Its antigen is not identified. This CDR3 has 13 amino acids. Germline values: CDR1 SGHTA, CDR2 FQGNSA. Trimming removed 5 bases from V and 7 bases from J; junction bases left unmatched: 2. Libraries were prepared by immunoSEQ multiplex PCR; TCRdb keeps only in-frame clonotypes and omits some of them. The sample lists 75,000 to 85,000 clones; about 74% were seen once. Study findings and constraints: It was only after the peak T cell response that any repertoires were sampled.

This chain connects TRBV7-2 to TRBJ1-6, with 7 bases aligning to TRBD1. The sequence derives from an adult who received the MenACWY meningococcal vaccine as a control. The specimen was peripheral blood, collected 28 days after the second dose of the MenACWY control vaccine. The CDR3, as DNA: TGTGCCAGCAGCCCCAGGGGGAATTCACCCCTCCACTTT. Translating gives CASSPRGNSPLHF.